This T cell receptor beta chain was sequenced for a study of cytomegalovirus exposure and HLA in healthy donors. Study-level results: A link between a missense DCLRE1C variant and TCR beta V- and J-gene trimming emerged from a later analysis.

The study ran its PCR with 60 Vbeta and 13 Jbeta primers. Clones were read by immunoSEQ multiplex PCR, and TCRdb kept only the in-frame ones, dropping some. The sample shows approximately 280,000 clones, approximately 90% of them seen only once. A remark on this clone: Antigen specificity is unknown.

Sequencing input: PBMCs. The TCR sequence derives from a woman aged 18-30 years in good health and CMV-seronegative.

Written as DNA, the CDR3 is TGTGCCAGCAGCTCAACCCACACAGATACGCAGTATTTT. Amino acids: CASSSTHTDTQYF. The V gene is TRBV7-3, the J gene TRBJ2-3; D is uncertain. Germline CDR1 reads SGHTA; CDR2 reads FQGTGA. The CDR3 loop spans 13 amino acids. Trimming shortened V by 4 bases and J by 2 bases, and 7 bases separated the two germline ends.